The source of this T cell receptor beta chain is a study of blood T cell repertoires in COVID-19. CDR3 length: 14 residues. The ends were cut back, 6 bases at V and 4 bases at J, with 13 bases in the middle. The V gene's germline CDR1 is SGDLS and CDR2 YYNGEE. This clone appeared a few times. Assay used: immunoSEQ multiplex PCR; TCRdb lists only in-frame clones, some missing. The sample carries over 200,000 clones, 70% to 85% recorded once. The TCR comes from a man aged 40-50 years who had recovered from COVID-19. V is TRBV9 and J is TRBJ1-4, with a possible D match to TRBD1 (6 bases). Sample: PBMCs or T cells enriched from blood (not recorded which). The CDR3 DNA is TGTGCCAGCACCAAGACAGGCGGTAATGAAAAACTGTTTTTT. Translating gives CASTKTGGNEKLFF.